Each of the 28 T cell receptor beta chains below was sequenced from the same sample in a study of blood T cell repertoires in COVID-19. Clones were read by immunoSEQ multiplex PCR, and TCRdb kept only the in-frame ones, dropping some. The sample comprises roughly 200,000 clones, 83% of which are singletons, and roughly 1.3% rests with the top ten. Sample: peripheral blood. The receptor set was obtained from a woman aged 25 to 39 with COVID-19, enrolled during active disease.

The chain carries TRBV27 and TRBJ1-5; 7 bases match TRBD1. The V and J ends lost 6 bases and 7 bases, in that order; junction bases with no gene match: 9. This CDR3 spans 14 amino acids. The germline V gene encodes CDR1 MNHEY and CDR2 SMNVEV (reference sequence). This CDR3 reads CASSPRQGGQPQHF. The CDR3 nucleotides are TGTGCCAGCAGCCCCAGACAGGGTGGACAGCCCCAGCATTTT.

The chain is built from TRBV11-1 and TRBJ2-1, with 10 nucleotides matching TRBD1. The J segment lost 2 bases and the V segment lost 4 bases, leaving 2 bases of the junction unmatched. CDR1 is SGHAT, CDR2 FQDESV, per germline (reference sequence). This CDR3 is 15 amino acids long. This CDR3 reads CASSSGTGAYNEQFF. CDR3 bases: TGTGCCAGCAGCTCCGGGACAGGGGCCTACAATGAGCAGTTCTTC.

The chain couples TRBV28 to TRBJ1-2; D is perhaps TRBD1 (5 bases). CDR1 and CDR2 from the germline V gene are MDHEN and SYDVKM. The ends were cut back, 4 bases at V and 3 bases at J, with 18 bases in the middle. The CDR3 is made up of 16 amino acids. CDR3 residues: CASSSIRGGVDYGYTF. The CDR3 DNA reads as TGTGCCAGCAGTTCCATTAGGGGAGGCGTGGACTATGGCTACACCTTC.

CDR3 sequence reads: CASSQQTPRGSEQYF. CDR3 sequence (DNA): TGTGCCAGCAGCCAACAGACTCCCCGTGGGAGCGAGCAGTACTTC. J is TRBJ2-7 and V is TRBV5-5, with D possibly matching TRBD2 (5 bases). CDR3 size: 15 residues. Looked up from germline, CDR1 is SGHKS and CDR2 is YYEKEE (reference sequence). The ends were cut back, 4 bases at V and 6 bases at J, with 20 bases in the middle.

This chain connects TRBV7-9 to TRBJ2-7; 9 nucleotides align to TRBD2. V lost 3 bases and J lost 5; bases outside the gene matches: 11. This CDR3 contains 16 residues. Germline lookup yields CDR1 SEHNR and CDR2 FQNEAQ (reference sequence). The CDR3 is CASSFDGGRAPHEQYF. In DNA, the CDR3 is TGTGCCAGCAGCTTTGATGGCGGGAGGGCCCCCCACGAGCAGTACTTC.

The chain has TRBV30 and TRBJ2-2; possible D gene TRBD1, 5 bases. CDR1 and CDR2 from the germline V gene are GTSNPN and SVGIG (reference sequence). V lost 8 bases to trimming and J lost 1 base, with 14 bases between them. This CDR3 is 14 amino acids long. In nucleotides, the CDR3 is TGTGCCCTGATTTCCAGGGTGAACACCGGGGAGCTGTTTTTT. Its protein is CALISRVNTGELFF.

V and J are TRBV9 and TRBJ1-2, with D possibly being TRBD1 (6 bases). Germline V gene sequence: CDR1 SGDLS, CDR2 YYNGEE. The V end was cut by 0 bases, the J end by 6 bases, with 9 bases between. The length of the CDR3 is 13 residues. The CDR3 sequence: CASSVGGPDGYTF. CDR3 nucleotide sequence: TGTGCCAGCAGCGTAGGGGGGCCAGATGGCTACACCTTC.

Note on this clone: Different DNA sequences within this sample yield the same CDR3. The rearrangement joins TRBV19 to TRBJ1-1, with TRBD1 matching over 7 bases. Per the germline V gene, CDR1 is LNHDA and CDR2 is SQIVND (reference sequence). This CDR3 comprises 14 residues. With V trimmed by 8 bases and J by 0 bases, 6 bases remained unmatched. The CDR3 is CASSPGQLNTEAFF. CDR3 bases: TGTGCCAGTTCCCCGGGACAGCTGAACACTGAAGCTTTCTTT.

CDR3 sequence reads: CASSVLSVGNTIYF. CDR3 nucleotides: TGTGCCAGCAGCGTACTAAGCGTTGGAAACACCATATATTTT. V and J are TRBV9 and TRBJ1-3, with D unresolved. Trimming cost V 1 base and J 3 bases, with 8 bases left between them. The germline CDR1 and CDR2 sequences are SGDLS and YYNGEE. This CDR3 comprises 14 residues.

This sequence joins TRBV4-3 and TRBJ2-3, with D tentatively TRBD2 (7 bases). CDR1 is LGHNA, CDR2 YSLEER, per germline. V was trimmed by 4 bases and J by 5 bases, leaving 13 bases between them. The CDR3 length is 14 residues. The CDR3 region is CASSPEGGLDTQYF. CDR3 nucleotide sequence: TGCGCCAGCAGCCCCGAGGGGGGGCTAGATACGCAGTATTTT.

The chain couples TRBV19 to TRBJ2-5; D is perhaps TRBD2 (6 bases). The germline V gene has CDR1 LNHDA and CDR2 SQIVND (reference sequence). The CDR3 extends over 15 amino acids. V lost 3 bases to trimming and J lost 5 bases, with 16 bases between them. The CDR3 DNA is TGTGCCAGTAGTATCGGGAGCAGCGACTGGGAGACCCAGTACTTC. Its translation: CASSIGSSDWETQYF.

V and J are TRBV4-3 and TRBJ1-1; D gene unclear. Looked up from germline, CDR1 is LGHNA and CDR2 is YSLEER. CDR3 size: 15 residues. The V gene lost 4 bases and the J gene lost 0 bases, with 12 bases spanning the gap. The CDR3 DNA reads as TGCGCCAGCAGCCTACGACTGAGAATGAACACTGAAGCTTTCTTT. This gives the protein CASSLRLRMNTEAFF.

The CDR3 spells CASSVGGTGANVLTF. The CDR3 coding sequence is TGTGCCAGCAGCGTCGGAGGGACTGGGGCCAACGTCCTGACTTTC. J is TRBJ2-6 and V is TRBV9; TRBD2 might be the D (6 bases). CDR3 length: 15 residues. From germline, CDR1 is SGDLS and CDR2 YYNGEE. V lost 2 bases and J 2 bases, leaving 8 bases between the germline ends.

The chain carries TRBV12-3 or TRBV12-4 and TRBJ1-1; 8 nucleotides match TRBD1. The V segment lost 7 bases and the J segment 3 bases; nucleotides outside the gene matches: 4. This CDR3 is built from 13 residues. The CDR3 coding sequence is TGTGCCAGCACTAACAGGGGGGACACTGAAGCTTTCTTT. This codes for CASTNRGDTEAFF.

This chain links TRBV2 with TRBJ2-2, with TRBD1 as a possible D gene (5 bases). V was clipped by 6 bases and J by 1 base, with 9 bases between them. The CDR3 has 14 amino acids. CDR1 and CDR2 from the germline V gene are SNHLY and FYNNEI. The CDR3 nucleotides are TGTGCCAGCAGGCTAAGGGGGAACACCGGGGAGCTGTTTTTT. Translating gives CASRLRGNTGELFF.

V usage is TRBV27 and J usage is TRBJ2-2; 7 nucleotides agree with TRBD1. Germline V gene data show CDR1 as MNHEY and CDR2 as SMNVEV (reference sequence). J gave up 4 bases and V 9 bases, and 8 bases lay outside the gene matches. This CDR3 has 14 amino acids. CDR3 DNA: TGTGCCAGTGGTGACAGGGCTTCCACCGGGGAGCTGTTTTTT. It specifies CASGDRASTGELFF.

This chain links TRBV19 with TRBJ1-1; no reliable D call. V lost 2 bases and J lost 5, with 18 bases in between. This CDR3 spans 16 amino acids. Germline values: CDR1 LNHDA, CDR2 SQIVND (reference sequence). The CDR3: CASSISSRGYETEAFF. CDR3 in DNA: TGTGCCAGTAGTATAAGCTCCCGGGGATATGAAACTGAAGCTTTCTTT.

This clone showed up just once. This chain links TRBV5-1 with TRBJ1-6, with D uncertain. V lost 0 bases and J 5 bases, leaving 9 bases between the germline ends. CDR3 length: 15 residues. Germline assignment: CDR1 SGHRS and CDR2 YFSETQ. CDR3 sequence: CASSLVGVDNSPLHF. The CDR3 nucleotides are TGCGCCAGCAGCTTGGTCGGGGTTGATAATTCACCCCTCCACTTT.

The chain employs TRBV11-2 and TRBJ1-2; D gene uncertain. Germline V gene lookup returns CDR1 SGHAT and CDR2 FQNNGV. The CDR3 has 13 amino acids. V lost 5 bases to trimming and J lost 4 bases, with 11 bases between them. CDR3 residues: CASSPARAYGYTF. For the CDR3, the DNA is TGTGCCAGCAGCCCCGCGAGGGCCTATGGCTACACCTTC.

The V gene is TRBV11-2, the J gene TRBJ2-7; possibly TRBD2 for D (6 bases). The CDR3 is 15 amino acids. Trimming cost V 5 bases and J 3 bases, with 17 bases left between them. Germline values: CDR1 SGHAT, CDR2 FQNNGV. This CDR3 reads CASSRVGGEDYEQYF. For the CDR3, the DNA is TGTGCCAGCAGCCGGGTCGGGGGAGAGGACTACGAGCAGTACTTC.

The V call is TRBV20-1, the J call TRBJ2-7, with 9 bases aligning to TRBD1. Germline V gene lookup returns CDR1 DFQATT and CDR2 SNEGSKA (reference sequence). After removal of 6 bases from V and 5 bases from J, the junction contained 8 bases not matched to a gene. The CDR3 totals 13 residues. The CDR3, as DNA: TGCAGTGCCAGTGGTGACAGGGGGAACGAGCAGTACTTC. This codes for CSASGDRGNEQYF.

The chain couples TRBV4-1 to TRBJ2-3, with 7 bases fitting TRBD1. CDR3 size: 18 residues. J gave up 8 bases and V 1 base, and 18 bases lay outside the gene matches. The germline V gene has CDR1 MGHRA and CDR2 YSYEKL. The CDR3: CASSQVRVLRQGAATQYF. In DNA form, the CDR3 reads TGCGCCAGCAGCCAAGTAAGGGTGTTAAGACAGGGAGCAGCTACGCAGTATTTT.

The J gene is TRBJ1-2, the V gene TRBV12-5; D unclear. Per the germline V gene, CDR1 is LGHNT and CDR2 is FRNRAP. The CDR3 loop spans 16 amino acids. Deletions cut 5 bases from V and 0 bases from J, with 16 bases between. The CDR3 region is CASGRQGTGSNYGYTF. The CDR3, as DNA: TGTGCTAGTGGTCGCCAAGGTACGGGATCTAACTATGGCTACACCTTC.

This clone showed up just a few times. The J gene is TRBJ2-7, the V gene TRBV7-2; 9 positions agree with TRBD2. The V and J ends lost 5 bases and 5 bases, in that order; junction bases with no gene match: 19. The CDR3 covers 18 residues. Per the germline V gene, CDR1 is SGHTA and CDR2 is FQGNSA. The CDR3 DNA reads TGTGCCAGCAGCCGCTCCCACGGGCTAGCGGGAACACCTGACGAGCAGTACTTC. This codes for CASSRSHGLAGTPDEQYF.

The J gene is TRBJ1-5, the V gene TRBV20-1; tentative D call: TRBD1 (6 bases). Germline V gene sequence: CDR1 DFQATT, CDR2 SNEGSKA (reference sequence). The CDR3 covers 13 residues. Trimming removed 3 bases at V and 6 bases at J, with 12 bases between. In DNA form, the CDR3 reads TGCAGTGCTAGTACAGGGAGTACTCAGCCCCAGCATTTT. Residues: CSASTGSTQPQHF.

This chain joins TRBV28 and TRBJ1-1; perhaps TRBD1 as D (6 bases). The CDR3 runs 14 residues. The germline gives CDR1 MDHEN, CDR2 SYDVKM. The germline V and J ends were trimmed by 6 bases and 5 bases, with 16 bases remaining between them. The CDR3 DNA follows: TGTGCCAGCAGGCCATCTTGGGGGCGGACTGAAGCTTTCTTT. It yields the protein CASRPSWGRTEAFF.

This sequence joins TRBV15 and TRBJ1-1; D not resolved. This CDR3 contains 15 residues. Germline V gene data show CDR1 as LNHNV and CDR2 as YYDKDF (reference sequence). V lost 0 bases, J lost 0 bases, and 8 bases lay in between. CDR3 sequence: CATSRERLMNTEAFF. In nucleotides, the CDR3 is TGTGCCACCAGCAGAGAAAGACTGATGAACACTGAAGCTTTCTTT. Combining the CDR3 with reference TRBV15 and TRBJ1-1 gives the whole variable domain DAMVIQNPRYQVTQFGKPVTLSCSQTLNHNVMYWYQQKSSQAPKLLFHYYDKDFNNEADTPDNFQSRRPNTSFCFLDIRSPGLGDTAMYLCATSRERLMNTEAFFGQGTRLTVV.

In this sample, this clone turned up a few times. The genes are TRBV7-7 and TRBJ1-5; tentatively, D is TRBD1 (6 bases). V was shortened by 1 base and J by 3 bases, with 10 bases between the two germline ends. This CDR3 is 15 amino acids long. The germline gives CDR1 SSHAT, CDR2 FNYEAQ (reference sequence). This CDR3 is CASSLGTGTNQPQHF. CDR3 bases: TGTGCCAGCAGCTTAGGAACAGGGACCAATCAGCCCCAGCATTTT.